Below are 15 T cell receptor beta chains sequenced from a single sample in a study of neurological immune-mediated disorders. TCRdb reprocessed the 5' RACE reads with MiXCR, giving one entry per CDR3 protein. The data hold 50,000 to 65,000 distinct CDR3 sequences, with around 4.8% observed a single time. Material for sequencing was PBMCs. The receptors were sampled from a woman aged 50 to 60 with multiple sclerosis.

In its sample, this clonotype was seen many times. A much larger clonotype is one base distant, so this may be a read error. V and J are TRBV5-1 and TRBJ2-2; D uncertain. This CDR3 has 14 residues. Germline-derived CDR1 and CDR2 are SGHRS and YFSETQ. V lost 1 base to trimming and J lost 7 bases, with 11 bases between them. The CDR3 bases are TGCGCCAGCAGCTTGACGACGGGTGACGGGGAGCTGTTTTTT. It encodes CASSLTTGDGELFF.

Ten or more counts support this clonotype. V usage is TRBV29-1 and J usage is TRBJ2-3; unclear D gene. The CDR3 length is 16 residues. Trimming took 4 bases from V and 0 from J, leaving 17 bases between them. The germline V gene encodes CDR1 SQVTM and CDR2 ANQGSEA. The CDR3 nucleotides read TGCAGCGTTGTTGGAACTCATCGGCGGAGCACAGATACGCAGTATTTT. This encodes CSVVGTHRRSTDTQYF.

At least ten counts were recorded for this clonotype. The V and J genes are TRBV24-1 and TRBJ1-2, with 7 bases identical to TRBD1. V lost 3 bases, J lost 4 bases, and 10 bases stayed unmatched. The CDR3 runs to 16 residues. In germline, CDR1 is KGHDR, CDR2 SFDVKD. The CDR3 coding sequence is TGTGCCACCAGTGATCCAAGTCGGACAGGTAGCTATGGCTACACCTTC. This translates into CATSDPSRTGSYGYTF.

This clonotype was recorded only once. A much more abundant neighbour one base away suggests this may be a read error. This chain connects TRBV12-3 or TRBV12-4 to TRBJ2-1; D is unresolved. Between the trimmed V and J ends, which lost 3 bases and 8 bases, there was a span of 5 bases. The CDR3 extends over 11 amino acids. The CDR3 protein is CASSLFYEQFF. The CDR3 DNA reads as TGTGCCAGCAGTTTGTTCTATGAGCAGTTCTTC.

As to this clonotype: Possible read error: a much larger clone is one base away. CDR3 nucleotide sequence: TGTGCCAGCAGCTTAGTTCGGCCGCGAGATGAAGCTTTCTTT. Translation gives CASSLVRPRDEAFF. This rearrangement joins TRBV11-2 to TRBJ1-1; D is undetermined. CDR1 is SGHAT and CDR2 is FQNNGV in the germline V gene. V dropped 1 base and J dropped 7 bases, with 13 bases sitting between them. This CDR3 has 14 residues.

On this clonotype: One junction end disagrees with the germline gene, perhaps due to a read error. The rearrangement uses TRBV11-3 and TRBJ2-3, with D perhaps matching TRBD2 (6 bases). CDR1 and CDR2 from the germline V gene are SGHNT and YENEEA. This CDR3 has 13 amino acids. The CDR3 DNA reads TGTGCCAGCAGCTTGGGCGGGGAAGATACACAGTATTTT. Translation: CASSLGGEDTQYF.

This clonotype was counted many times. The junction departs from germline at one end; a sequencing error may be responsible. V gene TRBV12-3 or TRBV12-4 combines with J gene TRBJ1-5; no reliable D call. The CDR3 has 15 amino acids. CDR3 region: CASSPWLDGNQPQNF. For the CDR3, the DNA is TGTGCCAGCAGTCCCTGGCTAGACGGCAATCAGCCCCAGAATTTT.

This clonotype was seen at least ten times. The chain combines TRBV6-5 with TRBJ2-2; TRBD2 matches 9 bases. With 3 bases clipped from V and 6 bases from J, the junction kept 5 bases outside the gene matches. This CDR3 contains 15 residues. Germline CDR1 MNHEY, CDR2 SVGAGI. In nucleotides, the CDR3 is TGTGCCAGCAGTTATGCGGGGGGGGCCGCCGGGGAGCTGTTTTTT. This translates into CASSYAGGAAGELFF.

In its sample, this clonotype was seen many times. V gene TRBV20-1 combines with J gene TRBJ1-1, with D tentatively TRBD1 (6 bases). This CDR3 region has 12 residues. CDR1 is DFQATT and CDR2 is SNEGSKA in the germline V gene (reference sequence). The V end lost 1 base, the J end lost 11 bases, and 14 bases lay between the germline ends. The CDR3 sequence: CSARGNREGAFF. The DNA of the CDR3 is TGCAGTGCTAGAGGAAACAGGGAGGGGGCTTTCTTT.

This clonotype was observed many times. This sequence joins TRBV9 and TRBJ1-6; D not certain. V lost 4 bases and J 9 bases, leaving 11 bases between the germline ends. The CDR3 spans 13 residues. The germline gives CDR1 SGDLS, CDR2 YYNGEE. Written as DNA, the CDR3 is TGTGCCAGCAGCTCAGAAGGTTCTTCACCCCTCCACTTT. Amino acid sequence: CASSSEGSSPLHF.

This clonotype was counted ten times or more. The chain recombines TRBV12-3 or TRBV12-4 with TRBJ1-1, with unresolved D. This CDR3 comprises 14 residues. V lost 6 bases and J lost 2, with 13 bases in between. Here the CDR3 DNA reads TGTGCCAGCAGGATAGCGGGCCCTAACACTGAAGCTTTCTTT. Its protein is CASRIAGPNTEAFF.

The chain has TRBV2 and TRBJ2-7; the D gene is possibly TRBD1 (6 bases). Germline lookup yields CDR1 SNHLY and CDR2 FYNNEI. V shed 5 bases and J shed 0 bases, with 11 bases lying between them. CDR3 length: 14 residues. CDR3 sequence: CASSPTGSSYEQYF. The CDR3 DNA reads TGTGCCAGCAGTCCGACAGGCAGCTCCTACGAGCAGTACTTC.

This chain connects TRBV3-1 to TRBJ2-3, with 14 bases aligning to TRBD2. The germline CDR1 and CDR2 sequences are LGHDT and YNNKEL (reference sequence). Trimming removed 3 bases from V and 6 bases from J; junction bases left unmatched: 11. The CDR3 loop spans 18 amino acids. The CDR3 sequence: CASSHLTTSGGAVDTQYF. The CDR3 DNA follows: TGTGCCAGCAGCCACCTTACGACTAGCGGGGGGGCCGTGGATACGCAGTATTTT.

This clonotype was seen at least ten times. This chain joins TRBV12-3 or TRBV12-4 and TRBJ2-7; the match to TRBD1 covers 8 bases. There are 13 residues in the CDR3. V lost 5 bases, J lost 4 bases, and 4 bases stayed unmatched. CDR3 amino acids: CASSARQGYEQYF. CDR3 in DNA: TGTGCCAGCAGTGCCAGACAGGGGTACGAGCAGTACTTC.

With respect to this clonotype: Just one base apart from a much larger clone, this may be a read error. The chain couples TRBV12-3 or TRBV12-4 to TRBJ2-5; the D call may be TRBD1 or TRBD2 (5 bases each). V lost 8 bases and J lost 2, with 12 bases in between. CDR3 length: 13 amino acids. The CDR3 bases are TGTGCCAGCGCCGAGGGGAAGCAAGAGACCCAGTACTTC. This codes for CASAEGKQETQYF.